These 18 T cell receptor beta chains share one sample of origin, sequenced in a study of blood T cell repertoires in COVID-19. Profiling relied on immunoSEQ multiplex PCR, and the TCRdb table lists in-frame clones only, not all of them. Here the sample spans roughly 60,000 clones, about 83% being singletons. The sequencing sample was made of peripheral blood. Receptor source: a human donor in a cohort sampled during active COVID-19.

The chain uses TRBV10-2 and TRBJ2-7, with unresolved D. Trimming removed 3 bases from V and 2 bases from J, with 5 bases in between. From germline, CDR1 is WSHSY and CDR2 SAAADI. The CDR3 is 12 residues long. CDR3 DNA: TGCGCCAGCAGTGATCAGGCCTACGAGCAGTACTTC. It yields the protein CASSDQAYEQYF.

V gene TRBV6-4 combines with J gene TRBJ1-2, with 9 bases that match TRBD1. The trim removed 8 bases at V and 3 bases at J, leaving 7 bases unmatched. CDR3 length equals 14 residues. Germline lookup yields CDR1 MRHNA and CDR2 SNTAGT. The CDR3: CASGLQGADYGYTF. The CDR3 DNA follows: TGTGCCAGCGGCTTACAGGGGGCGGACTATGGCTACACCTTC.

The chain combines TRBV2 with TRBJ1-1; D unresolved. CDR3 length: 15 amino acids. Germline V gene data show CDR1 as SNHLY and CDR2 as FYNNEI. The V and J ends lost 9 bases and 0 bases respectively, with 17 bases between them. The CDR3 nucleotides are TGTGCCAGATTGGGCGTGGAGGTGATGAACACTGAAGCTTTCTTT. It is translated as CARLGVEVMNTEAFF.

V usage is TRBV6-6 and J usage is TRBJ2-7, with 8 bases matching TRBD2. J gave up 2 bases and V 4 bases, and 10 bases lay outside the gene matches. The germline V gene encodes CDR1 MNHNY and CDR2 SVGAGI (reference sequence). The CDR3 has 16 amino acids. The CDR3 reads CASSFGGGPIPYEQYF. The CDR3, as DNA: TGTGCCAGCAGTTTCGGGGGGGGGCCGATACCCTACGAGCAGTACTTC.

The V call is TRBV7-2, the J call TRBJ1-2; 9 bases map to TRBD1. The CDR3 length is 14 residues. J lost 4 bases, V lost 1 base, and 1 base had no gene match. CDR1 is SGHTA and CDR2 is FQGNSA in the germline V gene. In DNA, the CDR3 is TGTGCCAGCAGCTTAGGGGACAGGGCCTATGGCTACACCTTC. Translation gives CASSLGDRAYGYTF.

The chain joins TRBV27 to TRBJ2-1, with D possibly matching TRBD2 (5 bases). Germline V gene lookup returns CDR1 MNHEY and CDR2 SMNVEV (reference sequence). V was clipped by 2 bases and J by 0 bases, with 11 bases between them. The CDR3 is made up of 16 amino acids. Here the CDR3 DNA reads TGTGCCAGCAGTTTAAGGGAGCGGAGCTCCTACAATGAGCAGTTCTTC. Protein: CASSLRERSSYNEQFF.

The chain is built from TRBV28 and TRBJ2-7; 7 bases agree with TRBD1. Germline CDR1 reads MDHEN; CDR2 reads SYDVKM. With 6 bases clipped from V and 4 bases from J, the junction kept 12 bases outside the gene matches. The CDR3 spans 15 residues. The CDR3 reads CASSSPGTAMYEQYF. The CDR3 region has the DNA TGTGCCAGCAGCTCCCCCGGGACAGCGATGTACGAGCAGTACTTC.

The V gene is TRBV14, the J gene TRBJ1-6; 7 bases match TRBD1. J lost 7 bases, V lost 0 bases, and 3 bases had no gene match. Germline-derived CDR1 and CDR2 are SGHDN and FVKESK. The CDR3 spans 15 residues. In DNA form, the CDR3 reads TGTGCCAGCAGCCAAGATTGGGACAGAAATTCACCCCTCCACTTT. Protein sequence: CASSQDWDRNSPLHF.

The V call is TRBV5-1, the J call TRBJ2-2; D gene ambiguous. The germline V gene encodes CDR1 SGHRS and CDR2 YFSETQ. CDR3 size: 14 residues. V shed 4 bases and J shed 6 bases, with 13 bases lying between them. The CDR3 nucleotides read TGCGCCAGCAGCGCCCGATCCCCGGCCGGGGAGCTGTTTTTT. Protein: CASSARSPAGELFF.

The V and J genes are TRBV15 and TRBJ2-6; TRBD2 matches 13 bases. Unmatched junction bases numbered 8, after V lost 3 bases and J lost 0 bases. Germline V gives CDR1 LNHNV, CDR2 YYDKDF (reference sequence). The CDR3 runs 20 residues. CDR3 in amino acids: CATSRGGLAGAYSGANVLTF. The CDR3 bases are TGTGCCACCAGCAGGGGCGGACTAGCGGGGGCCTACTCTGGGGCCAACGTCCTGACTTTC.

This clone was detected only once. The V call is TRBV19, the J call TRBJ2-5, with D possibly TRBD2 on 6 matching bases. The CDR3 consists of 17 residues. CDR1 and CDR2 (germline): LNHDA, SQIVND (reference sequence). V was trimmed by 2 bases and J by 1 base, leaving 17 bases between them. CDR3 sequence reads: CASSILRAGELQETQYF. CDR3 sequence (DNA): TGTGCCAGTAGTATATTGCGAGCGGGCGAACTCCAAGAGACCCAGTACTTC.

This chain uses TRBV27 with TRBJ2-1; D is perhaps TRBD2 (6 bases). The germline V gene encodes CDR1 MNHEY and CDR2 SMNVEV (reference sequence). The CDR3 runs 14 residues. V lost 5 bases to trimming and J lost 1 base, with 9 bases between them. The CDR3 sequence: CASSTSGSYNEQFF. In nucleotides, the CDR3 is TGTGCCAGCAGTACAAGCGGGTCCTACAATGAGCAGTTCTTC.

The chain joins TRBV6-5 to TRBJ1-5, with 7 positions matching TRBD1. Trimming cost V 6 bases and J 1 base; bases outside gene matches: 6. Germline CDR1 is MNHEY and CDR2 is SVGAGI. The CDR3 is made up of 15 amino acids. The CDR3 DNA sequence: TGTGCCAGCAGCAAACGGACAGGAAGCAATCAGCCCCAGCATTTT. Protein product: CASSKRTGSNQPQHF.

This CDR3 is CASSASGSRNQPQHF. The CDR3 coding sequence is TGTGCCAGCAGTGCCTCGGGATCGCGGAATCAGCCCCAGCATTTT. The chain links TRBV2 to TRBJ1-5; no definite D call. The V end was cut by 4 bases, the J end by 4 bases, with 14 bases between. Germline lookup yields CDR1 SNHLY and CDR2 FYNNEI. The CDR3 runs 15 residues.

The chain has TRBV18 and TRBJ2-5, with D unclear. The CDR3 length is 12 residues. V was shortened by 5 bases and J by 0 bases, with 4 bases between the two germline ends. From germline, CDR1 is KGHSH and CDR2 LQKENI. The CDR3 loop reads CASSEYQETQYF. The CDR3 region has the DNA TGTGCCAGCTCAGAGTACCAAGAGACCCAGTACTTC.

The CDR3 region is CDYRASEKLFF. In nucleotides, the CDR3 is TGCGATTACAGGGCGAGTGAAAAACTGTTTTTT. This sequence joins TRBV29-1 and TRBJ1-4, with D possibly TRBD1 on 6 matching bases. Per germline, CDR1 SQVTM and CDR2 ANQGSEA. The CDR3 has 11 amino acids.

This sequence joins TRBV11-2 and TRBJ1-5; D not resolved. In germline, CDR1 is SGHAT, CDR2 FQNNGV. Trimming cost V 0 bases and J 7 bases, with 7 bases left between them. The CDR3 has 13 residues. CDR3 bases: TGTGCCAGCAGCTTAGAAGGAGGGCAGCCCCAGCATTTT. Translated: CASSLEGGQPQHF.

CDR3 protein: CATSRAHTGGTADTQYF. CDR3 DNA sequence: TGTGCCACCAGCCGAGCCCACACAGGGGGCACAGCAGATACGCAGTATTTT. The chain combines TRBV15 with TRBJ2-3, with 9 bases identical to TRBD1. CDR3 length: 17 residues. V dropped 5 bases and J dropped 4; count of bases not matched to a gene: 13. The V gene's germline CDR1 is LNHNV and CDR2 YYDKDF (reference sequence).